This T cell receptor (beta chain) emerged from a study of multiple sclerosis patients with progressive multifocal leukoencephalopathy. Profiling relied on immunoSEQ multiplex PCR, and the TCRdb table lists in-frame clones only, not all of them. The table lists some 25,000 clones, approximately 90% of them singletons. As to time point: around 13 months of natalizumab therapy. CDR1 is SGHNT, CDR2 YYREEE, per germline (reference sequence). Trimming cost V 3 bases and J 0 bases; bases outside gene matches: 6. There are 18 residues in the CDR3. This sequence joins TRBV5-4 and TRBJ2-6; 10 bases map to TRBD2. The sample was PBMCs, taken from a patient treated with natalizumab. The origin of this receptor is a man younger than 40 with multiple sclerosis. The CDR3 loop is CASSSGLAVTSGANVLTF. The CDR3 coding sequence is TGTGCCAGCAGCTCCGGACTAGCGGTTACCTCTGGGGCCAACGTCCTGACTTTC.